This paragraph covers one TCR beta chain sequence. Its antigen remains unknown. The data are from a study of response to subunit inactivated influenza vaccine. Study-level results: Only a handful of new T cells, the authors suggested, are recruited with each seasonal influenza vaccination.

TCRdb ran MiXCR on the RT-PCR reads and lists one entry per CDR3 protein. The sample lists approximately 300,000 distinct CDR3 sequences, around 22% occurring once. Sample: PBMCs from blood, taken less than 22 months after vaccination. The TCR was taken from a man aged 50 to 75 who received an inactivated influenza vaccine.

In DNA form, the CDR3 reads TGTGCCAGCAGTAGACAGGCAACTAATGAAAAACTGTTTTTT. Amino acid sequence: CASSRQATNEKLFF. The chain recombines TRBV6-4 with TRBJ1-4, with D perhaps TRBD1 (6 bases). CDR1 is MRHNA, CDR2 SNTAGT, per germline. This CDR3 is built from 14 residues. Deletions cut 5 bases from V and 0 bases from J, with 7 bases between.